The present T cell receptor (beta chain) was sequenced within a study of control samples from healthy donors and cancer patients. The data were produced by immunoSEQ multiplex PCR, yet TCRdb's version contains in-frame clones alone and is incomplete. Of tens of thousands of clones in the sample, 80% to 95% were seen once. Germline V gene data show CDR1 as SNHLY and CDR2 as FYNNEI. Trimming took 1 base from V and 4 from J; bases not matched to a gene: 4. CDR3 length: 15 residues. The sequenced sample consisted of blood. The chain uses TRBV2 and TRBJ1-5; TRBD1 matches at 7 bases. This clonotype was obtained from a woman in her 30s in good health. DNA for the CDR3: TGTGCCAGCAGTGAAGAGACAGGGTGGAATCAGCCCCAGCATTTT. Its protein product is CASSEETGWNQPQHF.